A selection of T cell receptor beta chains follows, all from one sample in a study of cytomegalovirus exposure and HLA in healthy donors. The protocol was immunoSEQ multiplex PCR, while the TCRdb copy is restricted to in-frame clones and leaves out a portion. The table includes about 140,000 clones, roughly 80% detected once. The sample comprised PBMCs. The receptors here all came from a woman between 50 and 59 years old in good health and CMV-seropositive. Both conserved end residues are part of each CDR3. The order of the fields is clone size, D gene, V gene, J gene, CDR3 protein, CDR3 DNA. The D gene is left open where the match is weak. Clone size is not always given. Where it is, it says once, few, many or a class for expanded clones.

>-|TRBD1|TRBV6-6|TRBJ1-6
CASIDRVGNSPLHF
TGTGCCAGCATCGACAGGGTAGGAAATTCACCCCTCCACTTT
>-|TRBD1|TRBV5-4|TRBJ2-1
CASSRDRGFYNEQFF
TGTGCCAGCAGCCGTGACAGGGGGTTCTACAATGAGCAGTTCTTC
>-|-|TRBV14|TRBJ1-6
CASSQDLAVNSPLHF
TGTGCCAGCAGCCAAGATCTTGCAGTTAATTCACCCCTCCACTTT
>-|TRBD1|TRBV6-1|TRBJ1-3
CASTRTGLLGNTIYF
TGTGCCAGCACCCGGACAGGCCTCCTCGGAAACACCATATATTTT
>-|TRBD2|TRBV4-1|TRBJ2-2
CVSSQEGLAGGNTGELFF
TGCGTCAGCAGCCAAGAAGGACTAGCGGGGGGGAACACCGGGGAGCTGTTTTTT
>-|-|TRBV7-9|TRBJ1-2
CASSRGGEDGYTF
TGTGCCAGCAGCCGCGGAGGGGAAGATGGCTACACCTTC
>-|-|TRBV7-9|TRBJ1-1
CASSFGMNTEAFF
TGTGCCAGCAGCTTTGGCATGAACACTGAAGCTTTCTTT
>-|-|TRBV6-6|TRBJ2-7
CASSYSPRPLYEQYF
TGTGCCAGCAGTTACTCTCCCCGTCCCCTCTACGAGCAGTACTTC
>-|-|TRBV18|TRBJ1-2
CASSSAGAANYGYTF
TGTGCCAGCTCATCTGCGGGGGCGGCTAACTATGGCTACACCTTC
>-|-|TRBV6-1|TRBJ1-1
CASSEDRDTEAFF
TGTGCCAGCAGTGAAGACAGGGACACTGAAGCTTTCTTT
>-|TRBD1|TRBV6-1|TRBJ2-7
CASSQRTGGYEQYF
TGTGCCAGCAGTCAGAGGACAGGAGGATACGAGCAGTACTTC
>-|-|TRBV30|TRBJ2-7
CAWSLGQIVRTEQYF
TGTGCCTGGAGCCTGGGGCAGATAGTAAGAACCGAGCAGTACTTC
>-|-|TRBV5-6|TRBJ2-5
CASSFGAGQYF
TGTGCCAGCAGCTTCGGTGCGGGGCAGTACTTC
>-|-|TRBV7-2|TRBJ2-2
CASSLVKHSGELFF
TGTGCCAGCAGCTTAGTGAAGCACTCCGGGGAGCTGTTTTTT
>-|TRBD2|TRBV2|TRBJ2-3
CASSVPWGWRGGRGTDTQYF
TGTGCCAGCAGTGTCCCCTGGGGTTGGCGGGGGGGCCGGGGCACAGATACGCAGTATTTT
>few|-|TRBV11-3|TRBJ1-2
CASSLVGGYTF
TGTGCCAGCAGCTTAGTCGGGGGCTACACCTTC
>-|-|TRBV7-9|TRBJ1-1
CASSLGATLNTEAFF
TGTGCCAGCAGCTTAGGTGCTACTCTAAACACTGAAGCTTTCTTT
>-|-|TRBV4-1|TRBJ1-4
CASSQETGATNEKLFF
TGCGCCAGCAGCCAGGAAACAGGTGCCACTAATGAAAAACTGTTTTTT
>few|-|TRBV7-3|TRBJ2-1
CASSKSGLSYNEQFF
TGTGCCAGCAGCAAGAGCGGTTTATCCTACAATGAGCAGTTCTTC
>once|TRBD1|TRBV9|TRBJ2-3
CASSAWTGDTQYF
TGTGCCAGCAGCGCCTGGACAGGGGATACGCAGTATTTT
>once|TRBD2|TRBV6-5|TRBJ2-7
CASRRGGHYEQYF
TGTGCCAGCAGACGCGGGGGGCACTACGAGCAGTACTTC
>-|TRBD2|TRBV7-9|TRBJ2-5
CASSSSSGAFQETQYF
TGTGCCAGCAGCTCCTCTAGCGGGGCTTTCCAAGAGACCCAGTACTTC
>-|-|TRBV7-9|TRBJ1-2
CASSSRGGVGYTF
TGTGCCAGCAGCTCCAGGGGAGGGGTTGGCTACACCTTC
>few|-|TRBV30|TRBJ2-2
CACQSPSGKNTGELFF
TGTGCCTGCCAGTCCCCCTCGGGGAAGAACACCGGGGAGCTGTTTTTT
>-|-|TRBV12-5|TRBJ1-5
CASGSPGTYSNQPQHF
TGTGCTAGTGGCTCTCCAGGAACTTATAGCAATCAGCCCCAGCATTTT
>once|-|TRBV23-1|TRBJ1-5
CASSQAFCPQRGQPQHF
TGCGCCAGCAGTCAAGCCTTTTGTCCTCAAAGGGGTCAGCCCCAGCATTTT
>-|-|TRBV30|TRBJ2-3
CAWTILTTDTQYF
TGTGCCTGGACCATTCTTACAACAGATACGCAGTATTTT
>-|-|TRBV2|TRBJ1-6
CASRVGGRYSPLHF
TGTGCCAGCAGAGTAGGGGGACGCTATTCACCCCTCCACTTT
>few|TRBD1|TRBV19|TRBJ1-5
CASSLQGPQPQHF
TGTGCCAGTAGCCTACAGGGGCCTCAGCCCCAGCATTTT
>once|-|TRBV5-1|TRBJ2-1
CASSLGGRGEDEQFF
TGCGCCAGCAGCTTGGGGGGGCGAGGGGAAGATGAGCAGTTCTTC
>-|TRBD1|TRBV7-9|TRBJ1-1
CASSLVGQAWAFF
TGTGCCAGCAGCTTAGTCGGACAGGCTTGGGCTTTCTTT
>-|-|TRBV5-4|TRBJ2-5
CASSFSIGETQYF
TGTGCCAGCAGCTTTTCGATCGGGGAGACCCAGTACTTC
>-|TRBD2|TRBV18|TRBJ2-3
CASSPVRTSGGSTDTQYF
TGTGCCAGCTCACCCGTTAGGACTAGCGGGGGTTCCACAGATACGCAGTATTTT
>-|-|TRBV6-1|TRBJ1-1
CASIADGAITEAFF
TGTGCCAGCATCGCCGACGGAGCCATCACTGAAGCTTTCTTT
>few|-|TRBV7-9|TRBJ1-1
CASSLLENTEAFF
TGTGCCAGCAGCCTTCTAGAGAACACTGAAGCTTTCTTT
>-|TRBD2|TRBV4-3|TRBJ2-1
CASSQRAGGYNEQFF
TGCGCCAGCAGCCAAAGAGCGGGGGGTTACAATGAGCAGTTCTTC
>-|TRBD1|TRBV10-3|TRBJ2-6
CAISDGGRGRPGANVLTF
TGTGCCATCAGTGACGGGGGCAGGGGGCGACCCGGGGCCAACGTCCTGACTTTC
>-|-|TRBV7-2|TRBJ1-1
CASSSGWGTKDTEAFF
TGTGCCAGCAGCTCCGGGTGGGGGACTAAGGACACTGAAGCTTTCTTT
>few|TRBD2|TRBV5-1|TRBJ2-3
CASSPGTSTDTQYF
TGCGCCAGCAGCCCCGGGACTAGTACAGATACGCAGTATTTT
>-|TRBD1|TRBV7-2|TRBJ1-5
CASSQKTGENQPQHF
TGTGCCAGCAGCCAAAAGACAGGGGAGAATCAGCCCCAGCATTTT
>-|-|TRBV28|TRBJ2-5
CASASLLGTQYF
TGTGCCAGCGCCAGCCTTCTAGGGACCCAGTACTTC
>-|TRBD1|TRBV29-1|TRBJ2-2
CSVETGGRGTGELFF
TGCAGCGTTGAAACAGGGGGCCGAGGGACCGGGGAGCTGTTTTTT
>-|TRBD1|TRBV5-1|TRBJ1-3
CASSPWTGGEGNTIYF
TGCGCCAGCAGCCCGTGGACAGGCGGAGAAGGAAACACCATATATTTT
>-|-|TRBV5-4|TRBJ2-1
CASSRDTSYNEQFF
TGTGCCAGCAGCCGGGACACCTCTTACAATGAGCAGTTCTTC
>-|TRBD2|TRBV5-8|TRBJ2-1
CASSPPSGGRNEQFF
TGTGCCAGCAGCCCCCCTAGCGGGGGGCGCAATGAGCAGTTCTTC
>-|TRBD1|TRBV5-1|TRBJ2-7
CASSGTGTYEQYF
TGCGCCAGTTCCGGGACAGGGACGTACGAGCAGTACTTC
>-|-|TRBV7-9|TRBJ1-1
CASTRLRVGDTEAFF
TGTGCCAGCACCCGCCTTCGGGTAGGGGACACTGAAGCTTTCTTT
>-|TRBD1|TRBV6-5|TRBJ1-6
CASRGQGANSPLHF
TGTGCCAGCAGGGGACAGGGGGCGAATTCACCCCTCCACTTT
>-|TRBD1|TRBV5-1|TRBJ2-5
CASTSTPAQGAGETQYF
TGCGCCAGCACTTCCACCCCGGCGCAGGGGGCAGGGGAGACCCAGTACTTC
>-|TRBD1|TRBV4-2|TRBJ1-6
CASSQPTGVNSPLHF
TGTGCCAGCAGCCAACCCACAGGGGTCAATTCACCCCTCCACTTT
>-|-|TRBV28|TRBJ1-6
CASSLGAAAATLHF
TGTGCCAGCAGTTTAGGCGCGGCAGCGGCGACCCTCCACTTT
>-|TRBD2|TRBV5-6|TRBJ2-2
CASSLGGGAVGELFF
TGTGCCAGCAGCTTAGGCGGGGGGGCCGTCGGGGAGCTGTTTTTT